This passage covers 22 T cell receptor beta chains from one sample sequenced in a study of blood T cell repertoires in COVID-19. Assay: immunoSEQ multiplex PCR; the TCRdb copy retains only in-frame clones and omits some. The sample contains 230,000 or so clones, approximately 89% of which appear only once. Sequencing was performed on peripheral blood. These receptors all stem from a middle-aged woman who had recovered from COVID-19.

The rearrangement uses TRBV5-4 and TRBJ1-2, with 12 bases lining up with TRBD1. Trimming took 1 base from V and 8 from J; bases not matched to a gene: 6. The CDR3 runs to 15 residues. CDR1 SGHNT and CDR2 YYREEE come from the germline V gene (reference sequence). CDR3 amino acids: CASSLLGQGAQGYTF. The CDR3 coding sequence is TGTGCCAGCAGCTTGTTGGGACAGGGGGCGCAAGGCTACACCTTC.

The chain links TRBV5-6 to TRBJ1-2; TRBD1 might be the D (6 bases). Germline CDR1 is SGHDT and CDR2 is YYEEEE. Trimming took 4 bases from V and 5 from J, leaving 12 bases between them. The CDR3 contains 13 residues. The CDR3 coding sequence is TGTGCCAGCAGCCCGGACAGAAATTATGGCTACACCTTC. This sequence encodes CASSPDRNYGYTF.

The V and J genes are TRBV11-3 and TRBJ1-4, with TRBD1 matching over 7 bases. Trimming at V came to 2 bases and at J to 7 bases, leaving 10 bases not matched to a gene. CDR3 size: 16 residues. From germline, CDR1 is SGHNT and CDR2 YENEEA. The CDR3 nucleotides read TGTGCCAGCAGCTTACCCGGACGGCAGGGGGGTGAAAAACTGTTTTTT. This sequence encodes CASSLPGRQGGEKLFF.

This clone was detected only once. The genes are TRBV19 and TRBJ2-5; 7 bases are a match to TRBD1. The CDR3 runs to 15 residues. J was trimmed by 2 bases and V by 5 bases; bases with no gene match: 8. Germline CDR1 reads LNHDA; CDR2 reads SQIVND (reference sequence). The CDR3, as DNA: TGTGCCAGTAGTCGTTCAACAGGGGTTCAAGAGACCCAGTACTTC. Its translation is CASSRSTGVQETQYF.

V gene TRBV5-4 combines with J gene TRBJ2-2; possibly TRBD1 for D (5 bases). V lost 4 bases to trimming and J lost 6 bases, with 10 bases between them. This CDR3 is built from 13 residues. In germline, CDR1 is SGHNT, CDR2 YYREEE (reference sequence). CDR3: CASSLDSPGELFF. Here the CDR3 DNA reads TGTGCCAGCAGCCTTGACAGTCCCGGGGAGCTGTTTTTT.

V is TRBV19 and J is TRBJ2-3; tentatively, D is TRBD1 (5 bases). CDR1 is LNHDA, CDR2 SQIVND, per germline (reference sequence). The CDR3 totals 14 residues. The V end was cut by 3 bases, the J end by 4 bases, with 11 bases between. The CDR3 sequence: CASSMGPPPDTQYF. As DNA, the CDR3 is TGTGCCAGTAGTATGGGGCCCCCGCCAGATACGCAGTATTTT.

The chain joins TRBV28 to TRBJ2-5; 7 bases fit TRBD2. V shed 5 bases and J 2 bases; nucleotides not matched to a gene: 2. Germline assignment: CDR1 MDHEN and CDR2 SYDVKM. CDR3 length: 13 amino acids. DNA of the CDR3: TGTGCCAGCAGTCCGGGGGGACAAGAGACCCAGTACTTC. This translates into CASSPGGQETQYF.

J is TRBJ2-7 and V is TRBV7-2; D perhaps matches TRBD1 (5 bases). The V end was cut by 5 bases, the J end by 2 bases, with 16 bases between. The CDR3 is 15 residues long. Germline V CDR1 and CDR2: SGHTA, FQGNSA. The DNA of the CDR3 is TGTGCCAGCAGCCGCGGACAAGGTCATACCTACGAGCAGTACTTC. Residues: CASSRGQGHTYEQYF.

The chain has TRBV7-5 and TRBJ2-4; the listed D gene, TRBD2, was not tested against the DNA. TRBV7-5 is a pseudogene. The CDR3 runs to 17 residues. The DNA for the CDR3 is TGTGCCAGAAGCCGCCTCCACAGATCAGCGGTCCAAAACATTCAGTACTTC. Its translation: CARSRLHRSAVQNIQYF.

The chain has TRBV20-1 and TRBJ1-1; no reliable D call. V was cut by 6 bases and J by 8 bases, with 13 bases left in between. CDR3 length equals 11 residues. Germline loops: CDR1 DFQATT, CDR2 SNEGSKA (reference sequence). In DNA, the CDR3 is TGCAGTGCCACGGTAGCTCCAGAAGCTTTCTTT. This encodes CSATVAPEAFF.

In DNA form, the CDR3 reads TGCGCCAGCAGCTCAGGACAGGGAGGCTACGAGCAGTACTTC. This gives the protein CASSSGQGGYEQYF. The chain employs TRBV5-1 and TRBJ2-7; 8 nucleotides match TRBD1. Germline V gives CDR1 SGHRS, CDR2 YFSETQ. This CDR3 contains 14 residues. V lost 3 bases and J lost 3; bases outside the gene matches: 5. Combining the CDR3 with reference TRBV5-1 and TRBJ2-7 gives the whole variable domain KAGVTQTPRYLIKTRGQQVTLSCSPISGHRSVSWYQQTPGQGLQFLFEYFSETQRNKGNFPGRFSGRQFSNSRSEMNVSTLELGDSALYLCASSSGQGGYEQYFGPGTRLTVT.

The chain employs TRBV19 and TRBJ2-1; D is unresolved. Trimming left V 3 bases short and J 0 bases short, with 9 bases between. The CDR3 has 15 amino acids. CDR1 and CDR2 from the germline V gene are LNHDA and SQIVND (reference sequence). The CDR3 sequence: CASSIGPSSYNEQFF. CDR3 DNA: TGTGCCAGTAGTATTGGTCCGAGCTCCTACAATGAGCAGTTCTTC.

The CDR3 DNA follows: TGTGCCAGCAGCTTAGGTCCAGCGGCGCCAGATACGCAGTATTTT. Protein: CASSLGPAAPDTQYF. J is TRBJ2-3 and V is TRBV11-2; maybe TRBD2 (5 bases). Germline V gene lookup returns CDR1 SGHAT and CDR2 FQNNGV. This CDR3 contains 15 residues. Trimming removed 1 base at V and 4 bases at J, with 12 bases between.

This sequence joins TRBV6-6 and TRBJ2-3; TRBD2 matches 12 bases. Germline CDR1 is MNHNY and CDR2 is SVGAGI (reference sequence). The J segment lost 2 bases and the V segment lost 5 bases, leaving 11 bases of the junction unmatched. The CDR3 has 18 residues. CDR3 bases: TGTGCCAGCAGTCTGGGGCTAGCGGGGGGGATTTCCACAGATACGCAGTATTTT. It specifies CASSLGLAGGISTDTQYF.

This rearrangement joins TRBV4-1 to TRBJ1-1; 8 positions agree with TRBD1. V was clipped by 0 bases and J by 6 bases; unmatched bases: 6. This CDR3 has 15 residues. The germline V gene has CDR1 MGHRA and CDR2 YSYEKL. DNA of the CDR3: TGCGCCAGCAGCCAAGATTCTTTACAGGGGGCTGAAGCTTTCTTT. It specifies CASSQDSLQGAEAFF.

The CDR3 loop is CASSLLGQRNQPQHF. In DNA form, the CDR3 reads TGTGCCAGCAGCTTGTTGGGACAGCGCAATCAGCCCCAGCATTTT. V is TRBV5-5 and J is TRBJ1-5, with 7 bases fitting TRBD1. V lost 1 base to trimming and J lost 2 bases; unmatched junction nucleotides: 3. The CDR3 is made up of 15 amino acids. CDR1 SGHKS and CDR2 YYEKEE come from the germline V gene (reference sequence).

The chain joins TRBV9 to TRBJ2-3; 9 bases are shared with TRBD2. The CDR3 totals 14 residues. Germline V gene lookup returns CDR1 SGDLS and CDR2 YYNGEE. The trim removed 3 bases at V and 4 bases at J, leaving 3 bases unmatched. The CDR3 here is CASSGGGAPDTQYF. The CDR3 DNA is TGTGCCAGCAGCGGCGGGGGGGCGCCAGATACGCAGTATTTT.

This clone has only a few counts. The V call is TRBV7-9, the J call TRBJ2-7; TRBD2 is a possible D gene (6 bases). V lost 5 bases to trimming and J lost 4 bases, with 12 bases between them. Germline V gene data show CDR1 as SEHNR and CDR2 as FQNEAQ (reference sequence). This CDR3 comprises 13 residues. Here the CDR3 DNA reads TGTGCCAGCAGCCCCCCGACTAGTTACGAGCAGTACGTC. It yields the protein CASSPPTSYEQYV.

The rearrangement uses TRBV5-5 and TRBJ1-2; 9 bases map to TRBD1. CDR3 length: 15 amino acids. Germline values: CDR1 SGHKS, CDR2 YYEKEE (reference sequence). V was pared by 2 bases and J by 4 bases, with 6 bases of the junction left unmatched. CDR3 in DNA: TGTGCCAGCAGCTTAAAAATGGACAGGGGCTATGGCTACACCTTC. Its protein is CASSLKMDRGYGYTF.

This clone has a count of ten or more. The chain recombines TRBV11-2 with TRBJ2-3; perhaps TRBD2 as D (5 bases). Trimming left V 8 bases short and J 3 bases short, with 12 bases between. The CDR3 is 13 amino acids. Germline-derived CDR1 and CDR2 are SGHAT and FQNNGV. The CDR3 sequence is CASLASGTDTQYF. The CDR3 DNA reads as TGTGCCAGCCTAGCATCGGGGACAGATACGCAGTATTTT.

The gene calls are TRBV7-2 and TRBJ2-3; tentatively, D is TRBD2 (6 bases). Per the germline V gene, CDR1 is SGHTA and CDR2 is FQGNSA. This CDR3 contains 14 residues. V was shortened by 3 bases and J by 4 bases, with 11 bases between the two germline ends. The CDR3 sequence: CASSLEGWADTQYF. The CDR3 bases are TGTGCCAGCAGCTTGGAGGGATGGGCAGATACGCAGTATTTT.

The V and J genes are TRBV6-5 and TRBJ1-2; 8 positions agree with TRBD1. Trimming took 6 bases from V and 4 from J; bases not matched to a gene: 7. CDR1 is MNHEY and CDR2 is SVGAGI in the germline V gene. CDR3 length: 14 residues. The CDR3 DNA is TGTGCCAGCAGCCCGACAGGGGCCATCTATGGCTACACCTTC. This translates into CASSPTGAIYGYTF.